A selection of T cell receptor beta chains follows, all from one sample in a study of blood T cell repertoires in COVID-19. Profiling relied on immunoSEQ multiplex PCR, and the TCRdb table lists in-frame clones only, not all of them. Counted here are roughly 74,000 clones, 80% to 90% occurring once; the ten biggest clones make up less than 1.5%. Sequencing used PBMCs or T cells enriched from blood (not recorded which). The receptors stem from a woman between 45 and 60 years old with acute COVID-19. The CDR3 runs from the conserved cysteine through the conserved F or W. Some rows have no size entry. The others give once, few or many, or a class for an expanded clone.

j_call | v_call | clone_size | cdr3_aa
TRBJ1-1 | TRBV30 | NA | CAWSTQGARTEAFF
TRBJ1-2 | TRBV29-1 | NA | CSVEAAGGYGYTF
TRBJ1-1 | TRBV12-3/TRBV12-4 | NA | CASSPEVETEAFF
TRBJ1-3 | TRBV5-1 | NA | CASSLRTGIRNTIYF
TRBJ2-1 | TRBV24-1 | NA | CATSDIPGLAGPKNVLNEQFF
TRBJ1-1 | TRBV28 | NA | CASSRQGTEAFF
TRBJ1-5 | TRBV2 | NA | CASSPGGAGQPQHF
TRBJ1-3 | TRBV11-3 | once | CASSLDSDIGDTIYF
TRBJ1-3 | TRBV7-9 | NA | CASSLGGGAANTIYF
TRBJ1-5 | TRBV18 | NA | CASSQGENQPQHF
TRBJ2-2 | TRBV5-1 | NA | CASSFSGTSRNTGELFF
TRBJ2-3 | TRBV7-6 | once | CASSSLSGSKADTQYF
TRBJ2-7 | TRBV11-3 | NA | CASSPGLAGAYEQYF
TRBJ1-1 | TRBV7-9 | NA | CASSLGSGLYTEAFF
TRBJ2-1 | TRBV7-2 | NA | CASSYAPSGRAFYNEQFF
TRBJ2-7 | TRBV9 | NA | CASSAGQGGEQYF
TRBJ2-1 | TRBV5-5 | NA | CASSLRASGDNEQFF
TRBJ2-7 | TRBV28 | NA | CAVQSYYEQYF
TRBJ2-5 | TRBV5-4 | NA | CASSAGTSGRVGAAETQYF
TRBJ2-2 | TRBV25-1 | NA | CASSELGPTTKTGELFF
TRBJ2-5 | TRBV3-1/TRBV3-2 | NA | CASSPGQTQETQYF
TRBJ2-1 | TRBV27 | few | CASSPIAGADNEQFF
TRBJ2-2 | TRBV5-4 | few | CASSLASGANTGELFF
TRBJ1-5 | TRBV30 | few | CAWSVTVDQPQHF
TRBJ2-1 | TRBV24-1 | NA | CASSGTSGVSSYNEQFF
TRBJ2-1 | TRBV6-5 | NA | CASSLSGVTNEQFF
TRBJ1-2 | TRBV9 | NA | CASSANLGKVSYGYTF
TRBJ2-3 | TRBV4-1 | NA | CASSQVGQGNLDTQYF
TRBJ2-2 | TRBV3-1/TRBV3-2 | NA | CASSPLAERGRNTGELFF
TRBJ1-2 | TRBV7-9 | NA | CASSSSDRPYF
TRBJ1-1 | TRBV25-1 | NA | CASSDRGRAEAFF
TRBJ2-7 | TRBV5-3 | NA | CARVGHDSFIEQYF
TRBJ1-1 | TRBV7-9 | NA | CASMTGTEAFF
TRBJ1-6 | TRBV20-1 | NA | CSASIGLSSYNSPLHF
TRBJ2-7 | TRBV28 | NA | CASSTVGGRSYEQYF
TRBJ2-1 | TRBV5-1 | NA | CASSSSDRVSNEQFF
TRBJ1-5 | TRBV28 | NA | CASTWDSRGPQHF
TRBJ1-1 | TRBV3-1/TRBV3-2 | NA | CASSQEPGTVNTEAFF
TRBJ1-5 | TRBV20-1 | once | CSARGDNQHF
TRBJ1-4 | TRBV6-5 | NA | CASSPWRGPEKLFF
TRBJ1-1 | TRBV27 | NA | CASSLFSVGNTEAFF
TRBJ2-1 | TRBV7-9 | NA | CASSLTSEEFF
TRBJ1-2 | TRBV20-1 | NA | CSASKTGDYGYTF
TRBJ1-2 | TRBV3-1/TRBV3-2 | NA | CASSRRRQAGWRGYTF
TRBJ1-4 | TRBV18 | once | CASSPYRNPNEKLFF
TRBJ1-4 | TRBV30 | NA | CAWRPGTGRDEKLFF
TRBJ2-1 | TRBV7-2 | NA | CASSSGRDTEQFF
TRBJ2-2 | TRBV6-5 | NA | CASRTTGGSTGELFF
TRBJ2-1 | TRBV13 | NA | CASSHNLDDRGWIF
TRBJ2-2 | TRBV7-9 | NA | CASSPKTRVGTGELFF
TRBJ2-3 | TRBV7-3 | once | CASSLLAGGAGTQYF
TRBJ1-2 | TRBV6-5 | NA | CASRPPRGGWAGYTF